This TCR beta chain comes out of a study of T cell responses to AZD1222 COVID-19 vaccine. As for this clone: What it binds is not known.

Some clones are missing from TCRdb's copy, which holds only in-frame ones; the method was immunoSEQ multiplex PCR. The sample holds some 150,000 clones, approximately 89% seen once. Germline CDR1 LNHDA, CDR2 SQIVND (reference sequence). The CDR3 has 16 residues. The V gene lost 3 bases and the J gene lost 4 bases, with 16 bases spanning the gap. The study, taken as a whole, reports: Clonal diversity was possibly underestimated, and the donors were mostly white British, with more females.

The material sequenced was peripheral blood, taken on day 0 of AZD1222 vaccination. The receptor's source is an adult in good health. The rearrangement joins TRBV19 to TRBJ1-5; TRBD1 might be the D (6 bases). As DNA, the CDR3 is TGTGCCAGTAGTATTCATCAGGGGCAGGGAAATCAGCCCCAGCATTTT. Encoded protein: CASSIHQGQGNQPQHF.